Each of the 20 T cell receptor beta chains below was sequenced from the same sample in a study of blood T cell repertoires in COVID-19. Clones were sequenced by immunoSEQ multiplex PCR, and TCRdb holds only the in-frame ones, with some missing. The repertoire holds roughly 210,000 clones, with 87% as singletons. Sequencing was carried out using PBMCs or T cells enriched from blood (not recorded which). These receptors were obtained from a man between 25 and 39 years old in a cohort exposed to, infected with or recovered from COVID-19 (not recorded which).

V and J are TRBV6-2 or TRBV6-3 and TRBJ1-1; 7 bases are a match to TRBD1. The CDR3 runs 16 residues. Germline CDR1 and CDR2: MNHEY and SVGEGT. The V segment lost 2 bases and the J segment 0 bases; nucleotides outside the gene matches: 6. The CDR3 spells CASSYRGRSLNTEAFF. DNA of the CDR3: TGTGCCAGCAGTTACAGGGGGCGCAGTTTGAACACTGAAGCTTTCTTT.

The V and J genes are TRBV7-6 and TRBJ2-7; 10 bases line up with TRBD2. Germline CDR1 SGHVS, CDR2 FNYEAQ. This CDR3 spans 16 amino acids. J gave up 5 bases and V 1 base, and 8 bases lay outside the gene matches. CDR3: CASSLEPSGSGNEQYF. The CDR3, as DNA: TGTGCCAGCAGCTTAGAACCTAGCGGGAGTGGGAACGAGCAGTACTTC. Variable domain in full (rest from reference TRBV7-6 and TRBJ2-7): GAGVSQSPRYKVTKRGQDVALRCDPISGHVSLYWYRQALGQGPEFLTYFNYEAQQDKSGLPNDRFSAERPEGSISTLTIQRTEQRDSAMYRCASSLEPSGSGNEQYFGPGTRLTVT.

This chain joins TRBV15 and TRBJ1-5; TRBD1 matches at 8 bases. V shed 3 bases and J 7 bases; nucleotides not matched to a gene: 11. This CDR3 is built from 16 residues. CDR1 is LNHNV and CDR2 is YYDKDF in the germline V gene (reference sequence). The chain's CDR3 is CATSRIRAGGEQPQHF. The DNA of the CDR3 is TGTGCCACCAGCAGGATCCGCGCAGGGGGCGAGCAGCCCCAGCATTTT. Full variable domain (outside the CDR3, taken from reference TRBV15 and TRBJ1-5): DAMVIQNPRYQVTQFGKPVTLSCSQTLNHNVMYWYQQKSSQAPKLLFHYYDKDFNNEADTPDNFQSRRPNTSFCFLDIRSPGLGDTAMYLCATSRIRAGGEQPQHFGDGTRLSIL.

The J gene is TRBJ1-3, the V gene TRBV6-5, with TRBD1 matching over 7 bases. This CDR3 comprises 14 residues. J gave up 4 bases and V 1 base, and 1 base lay outside the gene matches. CDR1 and CDR2 (germline): MNHEY, SVGAGI. The CDR3 here is CASSYLTGGNTIYF. The CDR3 region has the DNA TGTGCCAGCAGTTACTTGACAGGGGGAAACACCATATATTTT.

The gene calls are TRBV7-2 and TRBJ2-7, with TRBD2 matching 14 bases. Germline lookup yields CDR1 SGHTA and CDR2 FQGNSA. This CDR3 has 17 amino acids. J was trimmed by 4 bases and V by 5 bases; bases with no gene match: 10. The CDR3 reads CASSGTSGRGRRYEQYF. CDR3 sequence (DNA): TGTGCCAGCAGCGGGACTAGCGGGAGAGGGCGAAGGTACGAGCAGTACTTC.

The chain has TRBV4-1 and TRBJ1-1, with D maybe TRBD1 (6 bases). The CDR3 contains 18 residues. The germline gives CDR1 MGHRA, CDR2 YSYEKL. V was cut by 0 bases and J by 0 bases, with 17 bases left in between. This CDR3 reads CASSQDPPGVRVNTEAFF. CDR3 sequence (DNA): TGCGCCAGCAGCCAAGATCCCCCAGGGGTACGGGTGAACACTGAAGCTTTCTTT.

The chain carries TRBV5-5 and TRBJ2-1, with D hard to call. Germline V gene sequence: CDR1 SGHKS, CDR2 YYEKEE (reference sequence). The CDR3 has 12 amino acids. Between the trimmed V and J ends, which lost 2 bases and 3 bases, there was a span of 3 bases. In nucleotides, the CDR3 is TGTGCCAGCAGCTTTAACTACAATGAGCAGTTCTTC. Its translation: CASSFNYNEQFF.

This clone has a handful of counts. This chain uses TRBV12-5 with TRBJ2-7, with D hard to call. The CDR3 spans 12 residues. Looked up from germline, CDR1 is LGHNT and CDR2 is FRNRAP. V was trimmed by 1 base and J by 3 bases, leaving 4 bases between them. The CDR3 is CASGLDSYEQYF. Written as DNA, the CDR3 is TGTGCTAGTGGTTTGGACAGCTACGAGCAGTACTTC. Combining the CDR3 with reference TRBV12-5 and TRBJ2-7 gives the whole variable domain DARVTQTPRHKVTEMGQEVTMRCQPILGHNTVFWYRQTMMQGLELLAYFRNRAPLDDSGMPKDRFSAEMPDATLATLKIQPSEPRDSAVYFCASGLDSYEQYFGPGTRLTVT.

The chain has TRBV27 and TRBJ2-3; 15 nucleotides match TRBD2. This CDR3 is built from 16 residues. Germline CDR1 and CDR2: MNHEY and SMNVEV (reference sequence). After removal of 2 bases from V and 8 bases from J, the junction contained 5 bases not matched to a gene. CDR3 nucleotides: TGTGCCAGCAGTTTACGCTTGGGACTAGCGGGAGGTACGCAGTATTTT. The encoded protein is CASSLRLGLAGGTQYF.

The chain couples TRBV13 to TRBJ2-2; 7 nucleotides match TRBD2. There are 15 residues in the CDR3. Unmatched junction bases numbered 6, after V lost 5 bases and J lost 3 bases. CDR1 is PRHDT and CDR2 is FYEKMQ in the germline V gene (reference sequence). Here the CDR3 DNA reads TGTGCCAGCAGCGGCCGGGACTACTACACCGGGGAGCTGTTTTTT. Its protein product is CASSGRDYYTGELFF. Full variable domain (outside the CDR3, taken from reference TRBV13 and TRBJ2-2): AAGVIQSPRHLIKEKRETATLKCYPIPRHDTVYWYQQGPGQDPQFLISFYEKMQSDKGSIPDRFSAQQFSDYHSELNMSSLELGDSALYFCASSGRDYYTGELFFGEGSRLTVL.

The sample holds one count of this clone. The chain joins TRBV2 to TRBJ1-1; 8 bases fit TRBD1. The CDR3 is 14 residues long. Looked up from germline, CDR1 is SNHLY and CDR2 is FYNNEI. V dropped 5 bases and J dropped 5; count of bases not matched to a gene: 7. CDR3 loop: CASSSDRGGTEAFF. The CDR3 DNA reads as TGTGCCAGCAGTTCCGACAGGGGTGGAACTGAAGCTTTCTTT.

The genes are TRBV5-6 and TRBJ2-7; D ambiguous. Germline assignment: CDR1 SGHDT and CDR2 YYEEEE. Between the trimmed V and J ends, which lost 0 bases and 0 bases, there was a span of 10 bases. The CDR3 consists of 15 residues. This CDR3 reads CASSLDPVPSYEQYF. DNA of the CDR3: TGTGCCAGCAGCTTGGACCCAGTCCCCTCCTACGAGCAGTACTTC.

V is TRBV28 and J is TRBJ2-7; the match to TRBD1 covers 8 bases. J lost 1 base, V lost 7 bases, and 9 bases had no gene match. The CDR3 covers 15 residues. Germline CDR1 MDHEN, CDR2 SYDVKM. The CDR3 loop is CASIMHGTGSYEQYF. In DNA form, the CDR3 reads TGTGCCAGCATCATGCACGGGACAGGTTCCTACGAGCAGTACTTC.

The chain recombines TRBV5-6 with TRBJ2-7; TRBD2 aligns across 8 bases. This CDR3 contains 13 residues. The junction had 7 bases not matched to a gene; V was cut back by 9 bases and J by 2 bases. The germline V gene encodes CDR1 SGHDT and CDR2 YYEEEE. The CDR3 here is CATGALAAYEQYF. In nucleotides, the CDR3 is TGTGCCACCGGAGCACTAGCGGCCTACGAGCAGTACTTC.

This rearrangement joins TRBV6-1 to TRBJ1-3, with D maybe TRBD1 (6 bases). Looked up from germline, CDR1 is MNHNS and CDR2 is SASEGT. This CDR3 contains 16 residues. V shed 3 bases and J shed 2 bases, with 14 bases lying between them. CDR3 DNA: TGTGCCAGCAGTGACCAAAGCAGGGGACCTGGAAACACCATATATTTT. It specifies CASSDQSRGPGNTIYF.

The V call is TRBV5-1, the J call TRBJ2-7, with 7 positions matching TRBD1. CDR1 is SGHRS and CDR2 is YFSETQ in the germline V gene. Trimming removed 4 bases from V and 2 bases from J; junction bases left unmatched: 6. The CDR3 is made up of 14 amino acids. The CDR3 is CASSAQGEAYEQYF. The CDR3 bases are TGCGCCAGCAGCGCCCAGGGGGAAGCCTACGAGCAGTACTTC.

The chain's CDR3 is CASSSRQGLGQPQHF. In nucleotides, the CDR3 is TGTGCCAGCAGTTCCCGACAGGGTCTTGGTCAGCCCCAGCATTTT. The V and J genes are TRBV28 and TRBJ1-5; 7 bases are a match to TRBD1. The V segment lost 4 bases and the J segment 6 bases; nucleotides outside the gene matches: 9. This CDR3 has 15 residues. CDR1 MDHEN and CDR2 SYDVKM come from the germline V gene.

This clone has a handful of counts. The rearrangement links TRBV7-9 to TRBJ2-3, with 9 bases identical to TRBD2. Germline CDR1 SEHNR, CDR2 FQNEAQ (reference sequence). After removal of 0 bases from V and 5 bases from J, the junction contained 9 bases not matched to a gene. The CDR3 consists of 17 residues. This chain's CDR3 is CASSLASGGRAQDTQYF. CDR3 sequence (DNA): TGTGCCAGCAGCTTAGCGTCTGGCGGGAGGGCCCAAGATACGCAGTATTTT.

V usage is TRBV6-5 and J usage is TRBJ2-3; TRBD1 matches at 7 bases. Germline V lookup: CDR1 MNHEY, CDR2 SVGAGI. J was trimmed by 2 bases and V by 6 bases; bases with no gene match: 8. This CDR3 has 15 amino acids. CDR3 coding DNA: TGTGCCAGCAGACCTGACAGGGACCCCACAGATACGCAGTATTTT. It specifies CASRPDRDPTDTQYF.

J is TRBJ1-5 and V is TRBV6-5, with TRBD1 matching 7 bases. V lost 6 bases and J lost 2; bases outside the gene matches: 4. This CDR3 is 14 amino acids long. Per germline, CDR1 MNHEY and CDR2 SVGAGI. CDR3 sequence (DNA): TGTGCCAGCAGCTCGACAGGGCGCAATCAGCCCCAGCATTTT. Its translation: CASSSTGRNQPQHF.